This T cell receptor (beta chain) emerged from a study of blood T cell repertoires in COVID-19. Study-level information: Collection of acute and convalescent COVID-19 samples took place in the United States, Italy and Spain. PBMCs, B-cell-depleted T cells, or T cells provided the cDNA or gDNA that made up the material.

V dropped 4 bases and J dropped 5; count of bases not matched to a gene: 10. CDR1 and CDR2 (germline): SEHNR, FQNEAQ (reference sequence). The CDR3 covers 16 residues. In the original processing: Estimated nucleated cell counts came from reference gene primer amplification. Repertoires were generated with immunoSEQ multiplex PCR, while TCRdb's copy carries only in-frame clones and drops some. V and J calls and clone size are as listed in that table; D and trimming were resolved from the DNA. This sample has some 200,000 clones; 84% occur once, and the top ten carry 14%. Input material: peripheral blood. This chain connects TRBV7-9 to TRBJ2-1; 8 bases align to TRBD1. This receptor was identified in a man aged 25-40 years with active or convalescent COVID-19. CDR3 bases: TGTGCCAGCAGCTCGCTAGGACAGGGTCCCCACAATGAGCAGTTCTTC. This translates into CASSSLGQGPHNEQFF.